This entry lists 6 T cell receptor beta chains sequenced from one sample in a study of cytomegalovirus exposure and HLA in healthy donors. Use of 60 Vbeta and 13 Jbeta primers characterized the PCR. Data came from immunoSEQ multiplex PCR; TCRdb stores just in-frame clones and leaves some out. The repertoire holds 97,000 or so clones, with roughly 80% as singletons. The sequenced sample consisted of PBMCs. The receptors were sampled from a man between 40 and 49 years old in good health and CMV-seronegative.

The V and J genes are TRBV7-2 and TRBJ2-5, with a possible D match to TRBD1 (6 bases). The DNA end is more similar to TRBJ2-7, so the J call may be wrong. The germline V gene has CDR1 SGHTA and CDR2 FQGNSA. The CDR3 is 14 amino acids. Written as DNA, the CDR3 is TGTGCCAGCAGCTTAGCGGGGGCGAGGAACGAGCAGTACTTC. Encoded protein: CASSLAGARNEQYF.

This chain links TRBV9 with TRBJ2-3; tentatively, D is TRBD2 (6 bases). Germline CDR1 and CDR2: SGDLS and YYNGEE. Between the trimmed V and J ends, which lost 4 bases and 4 bases, there was a span of 10 bases. CDR3 size: 13 residues. CDR3 nucleotide sequence: TGTGCCAGCAGCCCCGGGACTCCAGATACGCAGTATTTT. Translated: CASSPGTPDTQYF.

The chain combines TRBV7-9 with TRBJ2-7; no reliable D call. Per the germline V gene, CDR1 is SEHNR and CDR2 is FQNEAQ (reference sequence). CDR3 length: 12 amino acids. V lost 5 bases and J 5 bases, leaving 10 bases between the germline ends. CDR3 bases: TGTGCCAGCAGCCAGACGAGGCACGAGCAGTACTTC. Translating gives CASSQTRHEQYF.

This sequence joins TRBV6-1 and TRBJ1-6; no reliable D call. V was clipped by 0 bases and J by 2 bases, with 8 bases between them. The germline CDR1 and CDR2 sequences are MNHNS and SASEGT. CDR3 length: 16 residues. CDR3 bases: TGTGCCAGCAGTGAAGCGCTCGGTCCCTATAATTCACCCCTCCACTTT. Residues: CASSEALGPYNSPLHF.

This clone was observed a single time. This chain uses TRBV7-9 with TRBJ2-3; tentatively, D is TRBD1 (5 bases). From germline, CDR1 is SEHNR and CDR2 FQNEAQ (reference sequence). There are 13 residues in the CDR3. Trimming stripped 5 bases from V and 2 bases from J, with 8 bases between. The CDR3 sequence: CASSPTDTDTQYF. In nucleotides, the CDR3 is TGTGCCAGCAGCCCGACAGACACAGATACGCAGTATTTT.

The chain uses TRBV27 and TRBJ1-1; D is unclear. CDR1 is MNHEY and CDR2 is SMNVEV in the germline V gene (reference sequence). The CDR3 totals 12 residues. The V gene lost 3 bases and the J gene lost 5 bases, with 7 bases spanning the gap. The CDR3 loop is CASSFAGTEAFF. The CDR3 nucleotides are TGTGCCAGCAGTTTCGCGGGTACTGAAGCTTTCTTT.